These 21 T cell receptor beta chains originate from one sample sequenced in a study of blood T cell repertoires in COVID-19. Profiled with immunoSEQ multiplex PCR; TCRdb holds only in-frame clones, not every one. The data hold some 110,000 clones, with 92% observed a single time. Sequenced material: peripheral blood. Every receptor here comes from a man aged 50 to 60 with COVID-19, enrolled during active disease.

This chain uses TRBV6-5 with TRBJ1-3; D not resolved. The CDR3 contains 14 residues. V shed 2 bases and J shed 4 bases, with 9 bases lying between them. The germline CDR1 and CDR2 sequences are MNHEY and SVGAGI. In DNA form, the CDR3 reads TGTGCCAGCAGTTACCTAGGAAGCGGAAACACCATATATTTT. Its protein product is CASSYLGSGNTIYF.

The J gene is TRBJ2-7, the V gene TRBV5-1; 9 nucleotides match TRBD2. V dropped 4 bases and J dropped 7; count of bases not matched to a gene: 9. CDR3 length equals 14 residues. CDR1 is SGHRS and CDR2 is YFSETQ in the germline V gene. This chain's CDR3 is CASSMIAGAEEQYF. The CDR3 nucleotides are TGCGCCAGCAGCATGATAGCGGGAGCAGAAGAGCAGTACTTC.

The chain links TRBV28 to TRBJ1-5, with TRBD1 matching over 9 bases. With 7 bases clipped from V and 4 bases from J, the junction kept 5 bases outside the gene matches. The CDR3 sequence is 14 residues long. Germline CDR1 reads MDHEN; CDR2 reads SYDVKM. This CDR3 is CASKSDRGNQPQHF. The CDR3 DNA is TGTGCCAGCAAGTCGGACAGGGGTAATCAGCCCCAGCATTTT.

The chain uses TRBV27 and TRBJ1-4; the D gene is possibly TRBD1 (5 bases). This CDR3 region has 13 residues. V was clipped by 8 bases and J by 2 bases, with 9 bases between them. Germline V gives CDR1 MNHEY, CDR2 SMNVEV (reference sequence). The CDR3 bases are TGTGCCAGCGCAAGACAGACTAATGAAAAACTGTTTTTT. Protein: CASARQTNEKLFF.

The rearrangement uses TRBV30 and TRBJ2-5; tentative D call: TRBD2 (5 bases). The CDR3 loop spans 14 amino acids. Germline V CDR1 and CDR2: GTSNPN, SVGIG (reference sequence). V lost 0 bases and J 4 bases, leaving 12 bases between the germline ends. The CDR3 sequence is CAWSVEGMRETQYF. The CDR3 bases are TGTGCCTGGAGTGTAGAGGGTATGAGAGAGACCCAGTACTTC.

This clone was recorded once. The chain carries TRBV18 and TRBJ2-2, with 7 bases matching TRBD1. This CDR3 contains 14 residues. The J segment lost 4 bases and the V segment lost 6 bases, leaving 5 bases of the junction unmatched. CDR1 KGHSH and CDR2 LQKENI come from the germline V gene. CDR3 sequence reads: CASSHGQATGELFF. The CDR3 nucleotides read TGTGCCAGCTCTCACGGACAGGCCACCGGGGAGCTGTTTTTT.

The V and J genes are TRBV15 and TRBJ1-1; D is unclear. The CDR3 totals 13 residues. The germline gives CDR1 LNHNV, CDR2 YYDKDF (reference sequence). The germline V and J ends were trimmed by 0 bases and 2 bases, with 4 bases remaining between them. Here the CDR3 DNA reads TGTGCCACCAGCAGAGATAAAAACACTGAAGCTTTCTTT. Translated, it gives CATSRDKNTEAFF.

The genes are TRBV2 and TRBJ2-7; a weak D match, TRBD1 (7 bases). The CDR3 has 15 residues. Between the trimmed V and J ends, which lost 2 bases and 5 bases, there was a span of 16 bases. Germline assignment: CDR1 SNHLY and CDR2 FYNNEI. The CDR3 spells CASSESVGRGDEQYV. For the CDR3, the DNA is TGTGCCAGCAGTGAATCAGTTGGCAGGGGGGACGAGCAGTACGTC.

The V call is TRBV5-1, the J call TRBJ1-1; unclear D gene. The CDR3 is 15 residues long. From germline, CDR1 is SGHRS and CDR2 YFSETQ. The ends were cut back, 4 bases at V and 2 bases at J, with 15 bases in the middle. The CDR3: CASSARSGSNTEAFF. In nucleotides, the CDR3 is TGCGCCAGCAGCGCCCGGTCCGGGTCCAACACTGAAGCTTTCTTT.

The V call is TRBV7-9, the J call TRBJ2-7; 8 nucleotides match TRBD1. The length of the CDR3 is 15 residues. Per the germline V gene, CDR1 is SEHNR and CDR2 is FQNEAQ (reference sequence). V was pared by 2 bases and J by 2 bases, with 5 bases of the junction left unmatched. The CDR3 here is CASSLWGQEPYEQYF. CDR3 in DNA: TGTGCCAGCAGCTTATGGGGACAGGAGCCCTACGAGCAGTACTTC. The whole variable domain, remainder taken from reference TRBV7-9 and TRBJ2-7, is DTGVSQNPRHKITKRGQNVTFRCDPISEHNRLYWYRQTLGQGPEFLTYFQNEAQLEKSRLLSDRFSAERPKGSFSTLEIQRTEQGDSAMYLCASSLWGQEPYEQYFGPGTRLTVT.

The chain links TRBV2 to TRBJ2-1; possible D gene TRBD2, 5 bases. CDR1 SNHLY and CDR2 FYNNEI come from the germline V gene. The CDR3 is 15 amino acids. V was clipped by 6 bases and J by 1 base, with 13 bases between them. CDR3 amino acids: CASSRAGTSYNEQFF. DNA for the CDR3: TGTGCCAGCAGCCGCGCGGGTACATCCTACAATGAGCAGTTCTTC. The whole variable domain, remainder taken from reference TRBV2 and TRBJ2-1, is EPEVTQTPSHQVTQMGQEVILRCVPISNHLYFYWYRQILGQKVEFLVSFYNNEISEKSEIFDDQFSVERPDGSNFTLKIRSTKLEDSAMYFCASSRAGTSYNEQFFGPGTRLTVL.

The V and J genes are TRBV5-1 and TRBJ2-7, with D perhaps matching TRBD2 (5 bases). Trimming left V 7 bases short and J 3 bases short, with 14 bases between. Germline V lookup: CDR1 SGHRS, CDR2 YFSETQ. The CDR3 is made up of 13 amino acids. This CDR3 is CASQKEDLYEQYF. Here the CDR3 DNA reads TGCGCCAGCCAAAAGGAGGACCTCTACGAGCAGTACTTC.

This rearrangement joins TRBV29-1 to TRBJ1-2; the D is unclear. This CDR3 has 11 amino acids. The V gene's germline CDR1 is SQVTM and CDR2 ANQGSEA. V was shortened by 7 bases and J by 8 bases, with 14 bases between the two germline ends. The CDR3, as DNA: TGCAGCGCGGCAGGCTTCCGAGGCTACACCTTC. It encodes CSAAGFRGYTF.

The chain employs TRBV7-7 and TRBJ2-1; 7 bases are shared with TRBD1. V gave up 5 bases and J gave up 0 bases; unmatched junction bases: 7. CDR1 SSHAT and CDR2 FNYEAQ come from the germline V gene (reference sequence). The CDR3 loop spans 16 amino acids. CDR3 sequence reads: CASSEGTASSYNEQFF. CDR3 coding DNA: TGTGCCAGCAGCGAAGGGACAGCGAGCTCCTACAATGAGCAGTTCTTC.

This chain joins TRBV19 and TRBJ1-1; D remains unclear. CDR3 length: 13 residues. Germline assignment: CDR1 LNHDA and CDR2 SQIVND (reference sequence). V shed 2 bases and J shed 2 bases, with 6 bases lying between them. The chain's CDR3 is CASSITVNTEAFF. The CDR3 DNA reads TGTGCCAGTAGTATAACAGTAAACACTGAAGCTTTCTTT.

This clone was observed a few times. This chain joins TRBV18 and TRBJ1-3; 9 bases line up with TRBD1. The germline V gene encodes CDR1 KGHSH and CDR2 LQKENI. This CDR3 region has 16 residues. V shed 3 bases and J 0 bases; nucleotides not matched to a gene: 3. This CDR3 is CASSPGTGRSGNTIYF. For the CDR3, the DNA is TGTGCCAGCTCACCGGGGACAGGGCGCTCTGGAAACACCATATATTTT. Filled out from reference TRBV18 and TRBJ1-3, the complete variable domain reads NAGVMQNPRHLVRRRGQEARLRCSPMKGHSHVYWYRQLPEEGLKFMVYLQKENIIDESGMPKERFSAEFPKEGPSILRIQQVVRGDSAAYFCASSPGTGRSGNTIYFGEGSWLTVV.

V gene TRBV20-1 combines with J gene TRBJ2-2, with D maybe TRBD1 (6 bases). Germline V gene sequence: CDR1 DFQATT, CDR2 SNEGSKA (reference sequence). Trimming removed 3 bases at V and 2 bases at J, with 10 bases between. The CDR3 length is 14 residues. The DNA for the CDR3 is TGCAGTGCTAGTTACAGGGTCAACACCGGGGAGCTGTTTTTT. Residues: CSASYRVNTGELFF.

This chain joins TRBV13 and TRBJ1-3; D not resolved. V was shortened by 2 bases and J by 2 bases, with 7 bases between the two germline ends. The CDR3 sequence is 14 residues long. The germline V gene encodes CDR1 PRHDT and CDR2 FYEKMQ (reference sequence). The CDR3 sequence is CASSLLLTGNTIYF. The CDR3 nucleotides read TGTGCCAGCAGCTTACTGTTAACTGGAAACACCATATATTTT.

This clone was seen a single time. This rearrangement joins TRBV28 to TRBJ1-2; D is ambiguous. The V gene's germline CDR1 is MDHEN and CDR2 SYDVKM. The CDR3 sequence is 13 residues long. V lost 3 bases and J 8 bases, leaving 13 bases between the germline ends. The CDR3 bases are TGTGCCAGCAGTTTGGTACACAAGTTCGGCTACACCTTC. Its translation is CASSLVHKFGYTF.

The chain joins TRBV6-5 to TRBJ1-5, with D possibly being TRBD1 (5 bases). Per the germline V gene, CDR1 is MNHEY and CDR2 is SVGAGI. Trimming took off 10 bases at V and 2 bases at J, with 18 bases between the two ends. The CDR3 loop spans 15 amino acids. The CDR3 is CATGAGFGGNQPQHF. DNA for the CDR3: TGTGCCACTGGGGCGGGGTTCGGCGGCAATCAGCCCCAGCATTTT.

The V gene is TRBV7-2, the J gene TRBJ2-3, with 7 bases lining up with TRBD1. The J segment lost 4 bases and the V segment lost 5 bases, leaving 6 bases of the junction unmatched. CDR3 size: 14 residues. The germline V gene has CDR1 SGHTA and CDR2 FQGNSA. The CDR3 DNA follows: TGTGCCAGCAGCCGTCGGACAGGACCAGATACGCAGTATTTT. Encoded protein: CASSRRTGPDTQYF.